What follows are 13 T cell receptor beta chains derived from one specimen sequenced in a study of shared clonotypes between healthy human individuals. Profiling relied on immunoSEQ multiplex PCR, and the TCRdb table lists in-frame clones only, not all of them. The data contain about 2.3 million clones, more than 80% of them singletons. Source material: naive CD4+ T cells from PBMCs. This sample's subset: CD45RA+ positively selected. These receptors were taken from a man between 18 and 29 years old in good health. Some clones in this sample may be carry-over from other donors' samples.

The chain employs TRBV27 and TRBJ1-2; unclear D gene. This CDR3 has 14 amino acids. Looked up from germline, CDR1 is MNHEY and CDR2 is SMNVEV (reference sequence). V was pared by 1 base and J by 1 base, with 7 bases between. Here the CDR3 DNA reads TGTGCCAGCAGTTTATTTGCGTTTAACTATGGCTACACCTTC. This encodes CASSLFAFNYGYTF.

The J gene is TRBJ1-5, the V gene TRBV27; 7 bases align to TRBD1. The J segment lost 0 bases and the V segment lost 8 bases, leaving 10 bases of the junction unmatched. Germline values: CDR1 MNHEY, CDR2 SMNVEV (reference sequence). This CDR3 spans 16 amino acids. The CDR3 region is CASGKGAGFSNQPQHF. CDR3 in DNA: TGTGCCAGCGGAAAGGGGGCGGGATTTAGCAATCAGCCCCAGCATTTT.

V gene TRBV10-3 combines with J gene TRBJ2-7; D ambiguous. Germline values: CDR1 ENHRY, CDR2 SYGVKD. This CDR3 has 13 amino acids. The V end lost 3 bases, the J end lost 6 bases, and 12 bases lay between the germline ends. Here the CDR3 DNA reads TGTGCCATCAGTGATGGACGGAAACCCGAGCAGTACTTC. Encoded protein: CAISDGRKPEQYF.

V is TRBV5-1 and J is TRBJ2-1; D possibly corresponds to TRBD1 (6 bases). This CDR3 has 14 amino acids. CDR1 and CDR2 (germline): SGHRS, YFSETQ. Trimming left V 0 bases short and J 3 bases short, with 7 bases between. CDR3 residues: CASSLGDIYNEQFF. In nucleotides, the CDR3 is TGCGCCAGCAGCTTGGGGGACATCTACAATGAGCAGTTCTTC.

CDR3 in DNA: TGCAGCGCAGAGTTGGACCGCGCCAAAAACATTCAGTACTTC. Encoded protein: CSAELDRAKNIQYF. The chain joins TRBV29-1 to TRBJ2-4; D is uncertain. V was shortened by 7 bases and J by 1 base, with 14 bases between the two germline ends. Germline V gene lookup returns CDR1 SQVTM and CDR2 ANQGSEA. The CDR3 totals 14 residues.

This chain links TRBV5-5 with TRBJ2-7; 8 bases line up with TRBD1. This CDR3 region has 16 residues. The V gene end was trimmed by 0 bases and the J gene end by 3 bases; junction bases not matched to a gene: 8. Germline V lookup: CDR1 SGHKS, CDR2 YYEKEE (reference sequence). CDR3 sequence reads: CASSLGQGAIFYEQYF. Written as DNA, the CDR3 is TGTGCCAGCAGCTTGGGGCAGGGGGCGATCTTCTACGAGCAGTACTTC.

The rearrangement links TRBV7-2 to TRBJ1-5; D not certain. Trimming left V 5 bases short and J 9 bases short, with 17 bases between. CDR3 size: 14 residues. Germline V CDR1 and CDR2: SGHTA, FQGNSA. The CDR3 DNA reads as TGTGCCAGCAGCGCCGGCGGGCCCGTCCGGCCCCAGCATTTT. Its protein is CASSAGGPVRPQHF.

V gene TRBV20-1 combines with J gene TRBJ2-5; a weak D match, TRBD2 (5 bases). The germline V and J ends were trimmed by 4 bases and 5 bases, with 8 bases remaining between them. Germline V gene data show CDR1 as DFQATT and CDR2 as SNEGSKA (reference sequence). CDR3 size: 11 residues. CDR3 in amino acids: CSANGVETQYF. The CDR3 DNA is TGCAGTGCTAACGGGGTTGAGACCCAGTACTTC.

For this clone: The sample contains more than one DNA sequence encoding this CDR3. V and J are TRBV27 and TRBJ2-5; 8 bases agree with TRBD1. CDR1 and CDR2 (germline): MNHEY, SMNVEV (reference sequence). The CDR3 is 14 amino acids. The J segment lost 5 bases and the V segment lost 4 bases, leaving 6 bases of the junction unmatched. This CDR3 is CASSSGQGRETQYF. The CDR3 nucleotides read TGTGCCAGCAGTTCTGGACAGGGCCGCGAGACCCAGTACTTC.

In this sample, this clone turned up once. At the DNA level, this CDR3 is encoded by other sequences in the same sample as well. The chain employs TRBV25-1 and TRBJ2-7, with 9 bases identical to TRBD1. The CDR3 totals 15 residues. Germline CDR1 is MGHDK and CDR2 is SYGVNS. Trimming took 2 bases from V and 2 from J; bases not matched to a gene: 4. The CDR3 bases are TGTGCCAGCAGTGAACCGGGACAGGGAGCCTACGAGCAGTACTTC. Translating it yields CASSEPGQGAYEQYF.

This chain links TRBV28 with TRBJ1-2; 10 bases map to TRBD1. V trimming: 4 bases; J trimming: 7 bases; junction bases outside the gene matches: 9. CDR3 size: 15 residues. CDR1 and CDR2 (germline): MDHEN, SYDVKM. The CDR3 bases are TGTGCCAGCAGTTCCCCGGGACAGGGGACTAGTGGCTACACCTTC. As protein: CASSSPGQGTSGYTF.

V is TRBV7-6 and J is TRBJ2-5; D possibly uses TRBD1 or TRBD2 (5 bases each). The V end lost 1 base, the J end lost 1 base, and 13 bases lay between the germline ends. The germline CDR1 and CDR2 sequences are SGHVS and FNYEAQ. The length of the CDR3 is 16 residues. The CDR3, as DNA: TGTGCCAGCAGCTTAGGGCGCGAGGGGTCCCAAGAGACCCAGTACTTC. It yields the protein CASSLGREGSQETQYF.

CDR3 nucleotides: TGTGCCAGTAGTCGTGGCCGCCCGGGAGGAAACACCATATATTTT. It translates to CASSRGRPGGNTIYF. The chain combines TRBV19 with TRBJ1-3; D is unresolved. CDR1 and CDR2 from the germline V gene are LNHDA and SQIVND (reference sequence). Trimming left V 5 bases short and J 4 bases short, with 15 bases between. There are 15 residues in the CDR3.